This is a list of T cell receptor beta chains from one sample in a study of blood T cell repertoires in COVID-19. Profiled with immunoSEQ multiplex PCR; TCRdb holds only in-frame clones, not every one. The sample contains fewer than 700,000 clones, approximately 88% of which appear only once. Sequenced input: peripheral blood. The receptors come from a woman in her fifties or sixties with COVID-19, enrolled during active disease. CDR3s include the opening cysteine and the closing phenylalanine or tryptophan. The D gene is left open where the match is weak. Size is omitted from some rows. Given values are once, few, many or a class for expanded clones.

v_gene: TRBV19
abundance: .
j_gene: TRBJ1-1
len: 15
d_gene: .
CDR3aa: CASSPQGLSNTEAFF
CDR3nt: TGTGCCAGTAGTCCCCAGGGACTCTCGAACACTGAAGCTTTCTTT

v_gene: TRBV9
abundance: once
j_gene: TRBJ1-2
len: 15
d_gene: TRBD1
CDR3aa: CASSPQGQGVVGYTF
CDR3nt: TGTGCCAGCAGCCCCCAGGGACAGGGGGTTGTTGGCTACACCTTC

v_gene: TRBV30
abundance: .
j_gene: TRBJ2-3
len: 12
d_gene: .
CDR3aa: CAWRQATDTQYF
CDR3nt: TGTGCCTGGAGGCAGGCCACAGATACGCAGTATTTT

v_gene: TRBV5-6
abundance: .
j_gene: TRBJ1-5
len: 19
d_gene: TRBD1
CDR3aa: CASSYRSNSIDRGNQPQHF
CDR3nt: TGTGCCAGCAGCTACAGATCGAACTCCATCGACAGGGGCAATCAGCCCCAGCATTTT

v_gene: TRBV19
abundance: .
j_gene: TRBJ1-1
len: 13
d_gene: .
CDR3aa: CASSAIRGAEAFF
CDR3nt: TGTGCCAGTAGTGCTATTAGGGGCGCTGAAGCTTTCTTT

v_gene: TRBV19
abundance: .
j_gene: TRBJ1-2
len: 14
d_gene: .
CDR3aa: CASSIGTTTYGYTF
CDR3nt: TGTGCCAGTAGTATAGGGACAACTACTTATGGCTACACCTTC

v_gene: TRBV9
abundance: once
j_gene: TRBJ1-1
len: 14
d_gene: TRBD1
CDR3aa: CASSAGQGSTEAFF
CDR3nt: TGTGCCAGCAGCGCAGGACAGGGTAGCACTGAAGCTTTCTTT

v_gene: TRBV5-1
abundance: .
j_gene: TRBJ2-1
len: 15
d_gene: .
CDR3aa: CASSPRESSYNEQFF
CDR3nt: TGCGCCAGCAGCCCCAGGGAATCCTCCTACAATGAGCAGTTCTTC

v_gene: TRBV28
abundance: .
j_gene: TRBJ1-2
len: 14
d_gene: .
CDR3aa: CASSFGHRVGGYTF
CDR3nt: TGTGCCAGCAGTTTCGGGCACAGGGTAGGTGGCTACACCTTC

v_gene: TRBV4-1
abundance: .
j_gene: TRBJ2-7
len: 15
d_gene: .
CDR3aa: CASSQGRDSSYEQYF
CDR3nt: TGCGCCAGCAGCCAAGGGAGGGACTCTTCCTACGAGCAGTACTTC

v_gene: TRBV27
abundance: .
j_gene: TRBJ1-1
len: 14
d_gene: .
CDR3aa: CASRGLGGNTEAFF
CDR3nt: TGTGCCAGCAGGGGACTTGGGGGGAACACTGAAGCTTTCTTT

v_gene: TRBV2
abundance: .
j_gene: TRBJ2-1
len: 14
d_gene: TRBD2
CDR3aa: CASDHGGSYNEQFF
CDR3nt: TGTGCCAGCGACCATGGCGGGAGCTACAATGAGCAGTTCTTC

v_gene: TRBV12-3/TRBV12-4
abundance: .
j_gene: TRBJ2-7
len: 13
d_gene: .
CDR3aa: CASSYTAHYEQYF
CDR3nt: TGTGCCAGCAGTTACACAGCCCACTACGAGCAGTACTTC

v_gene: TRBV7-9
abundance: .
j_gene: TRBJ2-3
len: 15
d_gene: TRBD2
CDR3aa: CASSPAAGGTYTQYF
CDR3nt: TGTGCCAGCAGCCCGGCGGCGGGGGGCACATATACGCAGTATTTT

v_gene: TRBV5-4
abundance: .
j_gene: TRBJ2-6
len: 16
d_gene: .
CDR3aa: CASSLFGFSGANVLTF
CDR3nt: TGTGCCAGCAGCTTGTTCGGTTTCTCTGGGGCCAACGTCCTGACTTTC

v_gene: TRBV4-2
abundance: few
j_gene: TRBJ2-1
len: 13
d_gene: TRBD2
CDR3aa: CASQSGGMNEQFF
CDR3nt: TGTGCCAGCCAAAGCGGGGGGATGAATGAGCAGTTCTTC

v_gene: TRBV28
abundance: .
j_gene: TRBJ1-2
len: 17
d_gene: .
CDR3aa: CASSSSPRTTFDYGYTF
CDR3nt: TGTGCCAGCAGTTCGTCCCCCAGGACAACGTTTGACTATGGCTACACCTTC

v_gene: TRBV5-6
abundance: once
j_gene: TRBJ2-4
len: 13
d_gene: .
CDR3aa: CASSRGAGKTQYF
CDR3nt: TGTGCCAGCAGCCGGGGGGCAGGGAAGACTCAGTACTTC

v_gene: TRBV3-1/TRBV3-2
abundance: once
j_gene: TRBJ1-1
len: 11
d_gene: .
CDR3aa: CASSQEQEAFF
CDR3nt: TGTGCCAGCAGCCAAGAACAGGAAGCTTTCTTT

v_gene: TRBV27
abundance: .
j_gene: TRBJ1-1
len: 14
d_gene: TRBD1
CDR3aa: CASRDPQGGTEAFF
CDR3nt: TGTGCCAGCAGGGACCCACAGGGGGGGACTGAAGCTTTCTTT

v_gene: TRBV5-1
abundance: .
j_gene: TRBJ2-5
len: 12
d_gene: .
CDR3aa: CASSSGGETQYF
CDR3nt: TGCGCCAGCAGCTCCGGAGGGGAGACCCAGTACTTC

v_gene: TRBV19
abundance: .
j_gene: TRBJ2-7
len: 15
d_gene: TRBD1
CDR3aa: CASSALTGGLGEQYF
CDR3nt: TGTGCCAGTAGTGCCCTGACAGGGGGATTAGGCGAGCAGTACTTC

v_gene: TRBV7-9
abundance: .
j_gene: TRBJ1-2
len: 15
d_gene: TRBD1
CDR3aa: CASSGPGGRLGGYTF
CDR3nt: TGTGCCAGCAGCGGGCCAGGGGGGAGGCTTGGCGGCTACACCTTC

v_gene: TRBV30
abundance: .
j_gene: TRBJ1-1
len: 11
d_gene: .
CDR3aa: CAWSRLTEAFF
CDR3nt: TGTGCCTGGAGCCGGTTAACTGAAGCTTTCTTT

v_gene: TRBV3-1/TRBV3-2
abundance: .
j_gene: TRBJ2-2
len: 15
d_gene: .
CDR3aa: CASSQDPGEAGELFF
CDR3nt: TGTGCCAGCAGCCAAGATCCAGGGGAAGCCGGGGAGCTGTTTTTT

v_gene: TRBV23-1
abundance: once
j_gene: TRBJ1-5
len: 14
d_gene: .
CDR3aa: CASSQYRVRQPQHF
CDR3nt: TGCGCCAGCAGTCAATACCGGGTACGGCAGCCCCAGCATTTT

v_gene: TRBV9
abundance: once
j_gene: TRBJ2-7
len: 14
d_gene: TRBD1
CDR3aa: CASSVAGQDTEQYF
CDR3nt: TGTGCCAGCAGCGTAGCGGGACAGGACACCGAGCAGTACTTC

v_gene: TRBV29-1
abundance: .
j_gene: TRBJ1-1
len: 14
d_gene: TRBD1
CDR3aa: CSVKPGQGRSEAFF
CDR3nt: TGCAGCGTTAAACCGGGACAGGGTAGGAGTGAAGCTTTCTTT

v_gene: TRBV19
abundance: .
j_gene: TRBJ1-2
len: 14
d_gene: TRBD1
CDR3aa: CASRPPGQGKDYTF
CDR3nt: TGTGCCAGTAGGCCGCCGGGACAGGGGAAAGACTACACCTTC

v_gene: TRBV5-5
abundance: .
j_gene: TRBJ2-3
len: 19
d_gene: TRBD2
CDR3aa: CASSLEGLAGGLTTDTQYF
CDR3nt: TGTGCCAGCAGCTTGGAGGGACTAGCGGGGGGTCTAACCACAGATACGCAGTATTTT

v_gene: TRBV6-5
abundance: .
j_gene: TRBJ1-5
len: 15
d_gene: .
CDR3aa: CASSYSQHRGQPQHF
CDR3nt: TGTGCCAGCAGTTACTCGCAGCACAGAGGGCAGCCCCAGCATTTT

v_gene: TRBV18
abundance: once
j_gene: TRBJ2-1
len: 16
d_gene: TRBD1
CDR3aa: CASSRDRVRSYNEQFF
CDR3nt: TGTGCCAGCTCAAGGGACAGGGTGAGGTCCTACAATGAGCAGTTCTTC

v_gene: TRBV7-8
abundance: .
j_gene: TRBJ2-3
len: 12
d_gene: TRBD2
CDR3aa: CASSYSGGTQYF
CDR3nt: TGTGCCAGCAGTTATAGCGGGGGGACGCAGTATTTT

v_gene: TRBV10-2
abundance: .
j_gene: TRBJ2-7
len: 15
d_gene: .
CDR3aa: CASSPGVASTYEQYF
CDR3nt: TGCGCCAGCAGTCCAGGGGTCGCAAGTACCTACGAGCAGTACTTC

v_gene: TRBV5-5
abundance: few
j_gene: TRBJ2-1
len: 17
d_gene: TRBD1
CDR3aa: CASSLRIRDRVNDEQFF
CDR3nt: TGTGCCAGCAGCTTGAGGATCCGGGACAGGGTCAACGATGAGCAGTTCTTC

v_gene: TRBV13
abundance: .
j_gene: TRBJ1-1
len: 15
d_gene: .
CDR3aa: CASSALTVLNTEAFF
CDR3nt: TGTGCCAGCAGCGCCCTGACAGTACTGAACACTGAAGCTTTCTTT

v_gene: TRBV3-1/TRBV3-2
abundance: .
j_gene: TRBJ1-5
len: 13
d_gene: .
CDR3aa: CASSEGGIGPQHF
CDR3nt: TGTGCCAGCAGCGAGGGGGGGATCGGGCCCCAGCATTTT

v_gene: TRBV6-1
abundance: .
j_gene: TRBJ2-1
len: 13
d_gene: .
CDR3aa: CASSEEGYNEQFF
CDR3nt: TGTGCCAGCAGTGAAGAGGGGTACAATGAGCAGTTCTTC

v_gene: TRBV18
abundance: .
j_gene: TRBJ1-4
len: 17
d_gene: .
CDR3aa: CASSDRETYGGGEKLFF
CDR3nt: TGTGCCAGCTCTGATCGGGAGACCTACGGAGGTGGCGAAAAACTGTTTTTT

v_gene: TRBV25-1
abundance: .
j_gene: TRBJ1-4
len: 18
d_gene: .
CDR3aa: CASSESTQGRRANEKLFF
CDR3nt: TGTGCCAGCAGTGAATCAACCCAGGGAAGAAGAGCTAATGAAAAACTGTTTTTT

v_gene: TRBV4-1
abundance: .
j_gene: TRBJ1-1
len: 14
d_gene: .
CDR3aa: CASSQEGGTIEAFF
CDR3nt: TGCGCCAGCAGCCAAGAGGGAGGAACGATAGAAGCTTTCTTT

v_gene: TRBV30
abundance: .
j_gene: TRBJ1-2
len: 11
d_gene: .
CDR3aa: CAGLSTHGYTF
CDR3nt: TGTGCCGGTTTATCGACACATGGCTACACCTTC

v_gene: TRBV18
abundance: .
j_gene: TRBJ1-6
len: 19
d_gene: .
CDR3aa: CASSPQIAKSPLGNSPLHF
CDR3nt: TGTGCCAGCTCACCTCAGATAGCCAAGTCTCCCCTTGGGAATTCACCCCTCCACTTT

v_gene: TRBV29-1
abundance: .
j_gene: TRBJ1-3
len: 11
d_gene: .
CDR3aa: CSGGSGNTIYF
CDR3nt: TGCAGCGGAGGTTCTGGAAACACCATATATTTT

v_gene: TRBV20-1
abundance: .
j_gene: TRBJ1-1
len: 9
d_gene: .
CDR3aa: CSAGGRAFF
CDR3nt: TGCAGTGCTGGGGGGAGAGCTTTCTTT

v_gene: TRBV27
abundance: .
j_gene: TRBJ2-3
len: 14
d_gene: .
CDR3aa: CASKLLGATDTQYF
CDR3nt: TGTGCCAGCAAACTATTAGGGGCAACAGATACGCAGTATTTT

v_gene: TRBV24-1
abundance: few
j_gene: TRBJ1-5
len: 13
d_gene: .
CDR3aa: CATSTSGVQPQHF
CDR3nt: TGTGCCACCAGTACATCAGGGGTTCAGCCCCAGCATTTT

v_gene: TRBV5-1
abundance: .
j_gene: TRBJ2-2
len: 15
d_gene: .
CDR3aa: CASSLTGQNTGELFF
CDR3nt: TGCGCCAGCAGCTTGACAGGCCAGAACACCGGGGAGCTGTTTTTT

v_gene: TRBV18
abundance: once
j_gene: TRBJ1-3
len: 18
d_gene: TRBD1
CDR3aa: CASSPTKGSRGLGNTIYF
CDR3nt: TGTGCCAGCTCACCTACCAAGGGTTCCAGGGGGCTCGGAAACACCATATATTTT

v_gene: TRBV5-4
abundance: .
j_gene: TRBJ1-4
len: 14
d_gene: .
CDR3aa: CASSREGDIEKLFF
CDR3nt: TGTGCCAGCAGCCGGGAGGGAGATATAGAAAAACTGTTTTTT

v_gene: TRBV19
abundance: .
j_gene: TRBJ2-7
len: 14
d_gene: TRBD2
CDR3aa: CASSPREVDYEQYF
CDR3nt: TGTGCCAGTAGTCCTCGGGAGGTCGACTACGAGCAGTACTTC

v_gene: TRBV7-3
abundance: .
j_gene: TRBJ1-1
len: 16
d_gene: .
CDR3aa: CASSASGVRSGTEAFF
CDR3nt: TGTGCCAGCAGCGCCTCAGGGGTGCGTTCGGGGACTGAAGCTTTCTTT

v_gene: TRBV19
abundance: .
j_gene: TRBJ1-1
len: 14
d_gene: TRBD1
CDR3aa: CASTPGQGYTEAFF
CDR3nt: TGTGCCAGTACCCCGGGACAGGGGTACACTGAAGCTTTCTTT

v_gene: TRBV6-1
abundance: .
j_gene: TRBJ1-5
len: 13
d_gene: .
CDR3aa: CASSDYNNQPQHF
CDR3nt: TGTGCCAGCAGTGATTACAACAATCAGCCCCAGCATTTT

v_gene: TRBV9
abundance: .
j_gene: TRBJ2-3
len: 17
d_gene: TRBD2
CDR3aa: CASSASASGGRTDTQYF
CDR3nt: TGTGCCAGCAGCGCCTCAGCTAGCGGGGGTAGGACAGATACGCAGTATTTT

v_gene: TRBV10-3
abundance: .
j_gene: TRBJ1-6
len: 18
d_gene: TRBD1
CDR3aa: CAISAPTGQGIGNSPLHF
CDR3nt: TGTGCCATCAGTGCTCCCACGGGACAGGGAATCGGGAATTCACCCCTCCACTTT

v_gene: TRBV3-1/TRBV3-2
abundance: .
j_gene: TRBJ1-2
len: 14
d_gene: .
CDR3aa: CASSQNPRDYGYTF
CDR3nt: TGTGCCAGCAGCCAAAACCCCAGGGACTATGGCTACACCTTC

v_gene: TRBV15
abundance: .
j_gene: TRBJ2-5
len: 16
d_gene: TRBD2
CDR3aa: CATSPGTSGTQETQYF
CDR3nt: TGTGCCACCAGCCCTGGGACTAGCGGGACCCAAGAGACCCAGTACTTC